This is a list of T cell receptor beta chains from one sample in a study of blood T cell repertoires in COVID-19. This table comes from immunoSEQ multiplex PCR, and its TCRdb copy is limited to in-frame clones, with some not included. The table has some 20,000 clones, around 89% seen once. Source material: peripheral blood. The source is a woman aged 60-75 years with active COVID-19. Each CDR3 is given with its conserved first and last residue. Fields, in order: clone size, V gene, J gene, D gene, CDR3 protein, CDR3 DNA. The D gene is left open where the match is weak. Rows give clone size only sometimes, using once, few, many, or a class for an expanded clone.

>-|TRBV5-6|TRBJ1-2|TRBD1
CASSLRQGGYTF
TGTGCCAGCAGCTTGAGACAGGGAGGCTACACCTTC
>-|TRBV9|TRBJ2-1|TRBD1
CASSVTGGSYEQFF
TGTGCCAGCAGCGTTACAGGGGGCTCCTATGAGCAGTTCTTC
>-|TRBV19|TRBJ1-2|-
CASSISGTGYTF
TGTGCCAGTAGTATTTCTGGCACCGGCTACACCTTC
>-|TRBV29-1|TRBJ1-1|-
CSVQRGGEGTEAFF
TGCAGCGTCCAAAGGGGAGGCGAGGGCACTGAAGCTTTCTTT
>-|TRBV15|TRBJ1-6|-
CATSRAWTEPNSPLHF
TGTGCCACCAGCAGGGCCTGGACAGAGCCTAATTCACCCCTCCACTTT
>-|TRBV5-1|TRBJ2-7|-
CASSLINSGEEQYF
TGCGCCAGCAGCTTGATTAATTCAGGGGAAGAGCAGTACTTC
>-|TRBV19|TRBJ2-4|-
CASSMRQHIQYF
TGTGCCAGTAGTATGAGGCAACACATTCAGTACTTC
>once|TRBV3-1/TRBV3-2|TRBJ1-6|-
CASSQGAPGNSPLHF
TGTGCCAGCAGCCAGGGGGCCCCTGGGAATTCACCCCTCCACTTT
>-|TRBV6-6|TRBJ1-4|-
CASRTGVGNEKLFF
TGTGCCAGCAGGACGGGGGTGGGTAATGAAAAACTGTTTTTT
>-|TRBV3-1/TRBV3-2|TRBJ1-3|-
CASSQAGGRRNTIYF
TGTGCCAGCAGCCAGGCGGGAGGGAGACGAAACACCATATATTTT
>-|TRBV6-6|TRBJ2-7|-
CASSYSPVSYEQYF
TGTGCCAGCAGTTACTCCCCAGTCTCTTACGAGCAGTACTTC
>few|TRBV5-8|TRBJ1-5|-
CASSLSVGKGQPQHF
TGTGCCAGCAGCTTGTCTGTAGGGAAGGGGCAGCCCCAGCATTTT
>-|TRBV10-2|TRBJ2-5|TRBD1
CASKEWDRGRNKETQYF
TGCGCCAGCAAAGAATGGGACAGGGGGCGAAACAAAGAGACCCAGTACTTC
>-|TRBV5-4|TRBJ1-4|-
CASSLQPTGKGGEKLFF
TGTGCCAGCAGCTTACAACCTACAGGGAAAGGCGGGGAAAAACTGTTTTTT
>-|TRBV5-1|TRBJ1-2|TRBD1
CASSSGQGSTYGYTF
TGCGCCAGCAGCTCTGGACAGGGTTCTACATATGGCTACACCTTC
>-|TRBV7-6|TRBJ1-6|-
CASSLREGSSYNSPLHF
TGTGCCAGCAGTCTCCGGGAGGGAAGCTCCTATAATTCACCCCTCCACTTT
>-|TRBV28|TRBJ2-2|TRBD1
CASIPAGTGGMNTGELFF
TGTGCCAGCATCCCGGCCGGGACAGGGGGCATGAACACCGGGGAGCTGTTTTTT
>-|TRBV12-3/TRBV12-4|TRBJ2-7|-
CASSYGSYEQYF
TGTGCCAGCAGTTACGGGAGCTACGAGCAGTACTTC
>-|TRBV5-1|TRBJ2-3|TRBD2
CASSLGLAGGSTDTQYF
TGCGCCAGCAGCTTGGGGTTAGCGGGGGGGAGCACAGATACGCAGTATTTT
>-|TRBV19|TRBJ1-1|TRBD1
CASSNRGRTEAFF
TGTGCCAGTAGTAACAGGGGGCGGACTGAAGCTTTCTTT
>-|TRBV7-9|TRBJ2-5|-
CASSPSVIAETQYF
TGTGCCAGCAGCCCTAGTGTAATCGCAGAGACCCAGTACTTC
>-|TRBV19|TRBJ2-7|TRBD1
CASSIQGGPYEQYF
TGTGCCAGTAGTATTCAAGGGGGCCCTTACGAGCAGTACTTC